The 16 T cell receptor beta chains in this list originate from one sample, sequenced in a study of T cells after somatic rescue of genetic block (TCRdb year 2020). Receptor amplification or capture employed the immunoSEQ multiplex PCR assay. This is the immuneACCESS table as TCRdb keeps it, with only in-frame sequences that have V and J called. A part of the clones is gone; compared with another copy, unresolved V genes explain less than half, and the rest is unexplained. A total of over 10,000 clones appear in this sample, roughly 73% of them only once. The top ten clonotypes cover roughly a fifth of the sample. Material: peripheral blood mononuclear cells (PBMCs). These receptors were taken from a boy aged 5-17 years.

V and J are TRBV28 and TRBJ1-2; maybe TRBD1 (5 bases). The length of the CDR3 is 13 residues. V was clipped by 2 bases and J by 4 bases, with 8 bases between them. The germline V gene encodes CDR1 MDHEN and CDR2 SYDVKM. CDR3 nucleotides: TGTGCCAGCAGTTTACTGGGACCCTATGGCTACACCTTC. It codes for CASSLLGPYGYTF.

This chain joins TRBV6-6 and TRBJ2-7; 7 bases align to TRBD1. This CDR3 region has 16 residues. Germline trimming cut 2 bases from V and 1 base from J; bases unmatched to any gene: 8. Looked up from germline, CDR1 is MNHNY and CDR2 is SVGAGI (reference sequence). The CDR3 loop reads CASSYKRDSLSYEQYF. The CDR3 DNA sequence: TGTGCCAGCAGTTACAAGAGGGACAGCTTGTCCTACGAGCAGTACTTC.

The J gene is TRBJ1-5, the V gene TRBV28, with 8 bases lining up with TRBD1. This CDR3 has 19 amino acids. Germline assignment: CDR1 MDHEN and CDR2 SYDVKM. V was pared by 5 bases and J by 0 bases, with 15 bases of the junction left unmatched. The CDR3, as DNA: TGTGCCAGCAGTCCGCCGGGACAGGCGCTTGCTCATAGCAATCAGCCCCAGCATTTT. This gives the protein CASSPPGQALAHSNQPQHF. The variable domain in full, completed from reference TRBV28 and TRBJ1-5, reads DVKVTQSSRYLVKRTGEKVFLECVQDMDHENMFWYRQDPGLGLRLIYFSYDVKMKEKGDIPEGYSVSREKKERFSLILESASTNQTSMYLCASSPPGQALAHSNQPQHFGDGTRLSIL.

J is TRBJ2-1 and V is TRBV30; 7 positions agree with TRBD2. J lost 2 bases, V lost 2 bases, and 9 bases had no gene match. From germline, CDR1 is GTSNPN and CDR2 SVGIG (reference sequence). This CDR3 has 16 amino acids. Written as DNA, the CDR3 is TGTGCCTGGAGTTCCCTCAATAGCGGGCCCTACAATGAGCAGTTCTTC. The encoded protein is CAWSSLNSGPYNEQFF.

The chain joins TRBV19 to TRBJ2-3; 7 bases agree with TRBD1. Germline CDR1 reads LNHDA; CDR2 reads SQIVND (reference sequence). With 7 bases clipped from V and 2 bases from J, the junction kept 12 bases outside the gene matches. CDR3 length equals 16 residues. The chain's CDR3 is CASTSLRDRPTDTQYF. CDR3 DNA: TGTGCCAGTACCTCACTCCGGGACAGACCCACAGATACGCAGTATTTT. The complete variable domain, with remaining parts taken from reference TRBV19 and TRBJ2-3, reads DGGITQSPKYLFRKEGQNVTLSCEQNLNHDAMYWYRQDPGQGLRLIYYSQIVNDFQKGDIAEGYSVSREKKESFPLTVTSAQKNPTAFYLCASTSLRDRPTDTQYFGPGTRLTVL.

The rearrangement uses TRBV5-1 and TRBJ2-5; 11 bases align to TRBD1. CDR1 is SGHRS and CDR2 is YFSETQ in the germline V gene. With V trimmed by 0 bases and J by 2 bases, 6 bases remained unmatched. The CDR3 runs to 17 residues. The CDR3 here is CASSLGAGTGGQETQYF. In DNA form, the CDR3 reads TGCGCCAGCAGCTTGGGGGCCGGGACAGGGGGTCAAGAGACCCAGTACTTC.

CDR3 DNA sequence: TGTGCCAGCAGTGGGATGAACACCGGGGAGCTGTTTTTT. Translation gives CASSGMNTGELFF. This sequence joins TRBV6-5 and TRBJ2-2; D is unresolved. From germline, CDR1 is MNHEY and CDR2 SVGAGI. CDR3 length: 13 amino acids. Trimming took 5 bases from V and 1 from J, leaving 5 bases between them.

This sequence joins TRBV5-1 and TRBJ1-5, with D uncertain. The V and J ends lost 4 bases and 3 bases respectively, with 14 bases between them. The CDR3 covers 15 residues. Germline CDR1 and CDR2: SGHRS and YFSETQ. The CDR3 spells CASSLGDNLNQPQHF. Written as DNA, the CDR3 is TGCGCCAGCAGCCTGGGCGACAACCTCAATCAGCCCCAGCATTTT.

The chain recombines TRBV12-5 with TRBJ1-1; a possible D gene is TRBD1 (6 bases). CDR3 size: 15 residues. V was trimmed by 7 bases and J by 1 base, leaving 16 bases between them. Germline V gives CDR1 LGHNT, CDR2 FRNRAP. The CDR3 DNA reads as TGTGCTAGTGTTTGGGGGGCAGGGACGAACACTGAAGCTTTCTTT. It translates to CASVWGAGTNTEAFF.

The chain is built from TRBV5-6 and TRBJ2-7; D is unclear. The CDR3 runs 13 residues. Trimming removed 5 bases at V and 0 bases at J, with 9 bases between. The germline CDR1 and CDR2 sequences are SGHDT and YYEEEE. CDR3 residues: CASRTASSYEQYF. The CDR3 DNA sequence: TGTGCCAGCAGAACCGCCTCCTCCTACGAGCAGTACTTC.

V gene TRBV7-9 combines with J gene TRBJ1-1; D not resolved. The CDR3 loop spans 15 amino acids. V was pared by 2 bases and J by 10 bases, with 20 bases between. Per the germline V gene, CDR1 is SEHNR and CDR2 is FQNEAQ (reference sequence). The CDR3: CASSLNPPGKDAAFF. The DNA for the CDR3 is TGTGCCAGCAGCTTAAACCCCCCCGGGAAGGATGCAGCTTTCTTT.

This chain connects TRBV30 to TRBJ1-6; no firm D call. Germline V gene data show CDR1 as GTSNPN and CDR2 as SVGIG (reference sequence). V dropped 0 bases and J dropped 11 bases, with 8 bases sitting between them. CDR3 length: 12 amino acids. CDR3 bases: TGTGCCTGGAGTGTACCTGGGGCACCCCTCCACTTT. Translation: CAWSVPGAPLHF.

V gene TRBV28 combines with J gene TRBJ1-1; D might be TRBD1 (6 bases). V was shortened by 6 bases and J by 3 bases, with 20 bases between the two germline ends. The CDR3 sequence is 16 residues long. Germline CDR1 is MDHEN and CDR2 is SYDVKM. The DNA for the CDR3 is TGTGCCAGCAGGGTACCTCAGGGGATCCTACACACTGAAGCTTTCTTT. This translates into CASRVPQGILHTEAFF.

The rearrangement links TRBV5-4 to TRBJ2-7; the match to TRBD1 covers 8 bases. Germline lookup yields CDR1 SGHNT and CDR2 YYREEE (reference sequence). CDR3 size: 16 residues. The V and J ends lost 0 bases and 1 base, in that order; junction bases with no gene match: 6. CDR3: CASSLAPRTGSYEQYF. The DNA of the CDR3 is TGTGCCAGCAGCTTGGCCCCCCGGACAGGGTCCTACGAGCAGTACTTC.

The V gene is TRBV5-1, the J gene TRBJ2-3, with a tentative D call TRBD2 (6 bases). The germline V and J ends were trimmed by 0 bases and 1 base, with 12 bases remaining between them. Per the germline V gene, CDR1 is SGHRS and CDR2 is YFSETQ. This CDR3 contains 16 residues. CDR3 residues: CASSLAPGLRTDTQYF. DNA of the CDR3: TGCGCCAGCAGCTTGGCCCCGGGACTCCGCACAGATACGCAGTATTTT.

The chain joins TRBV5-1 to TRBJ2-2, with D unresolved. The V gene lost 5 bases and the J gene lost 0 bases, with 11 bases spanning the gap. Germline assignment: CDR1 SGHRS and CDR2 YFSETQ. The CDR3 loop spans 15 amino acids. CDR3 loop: CASSRRFPNTGELFF. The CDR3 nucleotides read TGCGCCAGCAGTCGGCGATTCCCGAACACCGGGGAGCTGTTTTTT.